This T cell receptor beta chain was obtained from a study of T cell responses to AZD1222 COVID-19 vaccine. The study's findings and limits: Donors were chiefly white British, with a greater number of females, and clonal diversity was perhaps underestimated.

Trimming pared 4 bases from V and 5 bases from J, leaving 13 bases between. The CDR3 length is 14 residues. From germline, CDR1 is SGHRS and CDR2 YFSETQ. Remarks on this clone: Its antigen is not known.

Generated by immunoSEQ multiplex PCR, the TCRdb table keeps only in-frame clones and is missing some. The sample includes 95,000 to 150,000 clones, around 88% seen only once; the top ten take around 5%. This chain uses TRBV5-1 with TRBJ2-1; the D call may be TRBD1 or TRBD2 (5 bases each). Sequenced here: peripheral blood, sampled on day 0 of AZD1222 vaccination. This TCR was sampled from an adult in good health. The CDR3 nucleotides are TGCGCCAGCAGCCAGGGCACGGGAAACAATGAGCAGTTCTTC. This encodes CASSQGTGNNEQFF.